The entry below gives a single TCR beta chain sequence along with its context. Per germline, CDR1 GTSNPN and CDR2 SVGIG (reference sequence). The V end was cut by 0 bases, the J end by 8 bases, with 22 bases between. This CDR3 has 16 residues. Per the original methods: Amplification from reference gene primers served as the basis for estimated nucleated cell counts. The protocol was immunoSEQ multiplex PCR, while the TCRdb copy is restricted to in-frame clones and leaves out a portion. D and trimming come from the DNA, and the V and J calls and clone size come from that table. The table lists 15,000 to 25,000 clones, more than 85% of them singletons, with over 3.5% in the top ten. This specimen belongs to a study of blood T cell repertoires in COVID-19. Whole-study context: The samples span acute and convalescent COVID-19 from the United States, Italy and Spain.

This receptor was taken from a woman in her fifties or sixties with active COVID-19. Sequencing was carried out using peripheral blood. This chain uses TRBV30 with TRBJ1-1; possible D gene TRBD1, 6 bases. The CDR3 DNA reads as TGTGCCTGGAGTGTAATTTCCCGACCCCGTACAGGGGAAGCTTTCTTT. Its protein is CAWSVISRPRTGEAFF.